The present entry profiles one T cell receptor (beta chain) with its context. The antigen remains undetermined. The data derive from a study of OX40 agonist ivuxolimab in advanced cancers. Background on the study: Given to patients was ivuxolimab, an agonistic anti-OX40 (CD134) antibody. Those enrolled were 80% to 85% male, with a mean age of about 60 years and ages from roughly 20 to 85.

The study's findings and limits: More expanded clones were found, on average, in CD8+ than in CD4+ T cells. The authors did not determine the antigen specificity of the expanded peripheral T cells.

The CDR3 is made up of 16 amino acids. With V trimmed by 1 base and J by 7 bases, 6 bases remained unmatched. From germline, CDR1 is SSHAT and CDR2 FNYEAQ (reference sequence). Assay used: immunoSEQ multiplex PCR; TCRdb lists only in-frame clones, some missing. This table has around 47,000 clones, around 85% appearing once. The source of this sequence is an adult with an advanced solid tumor such as melanoma, head and neck, liver or kidney cancer. The specimen was CD4+ or CD8+ T cells sorted from blood, collected in a trial of the OX40 agonist ivuxolimab. The chain uses TRBV7-7 and TRBJ2-1, with 11 bases lining up with TRBD1. The CDR3 sequence: CASSLGRGQGVNEQFF. DNA for the CDR3: TGTGCCAGCAGCTTAGGGCGGGGACAGGGGGTAAATGAGCAGTTCTTC.